The T cell receptor beta chain described here comes from a study of T cell responses to AZD1222 COVID-19 vaccine. Whole-study findings and limits: There were repertoire samples only from the period after the peak T cell response.

The protocol was immunoSEQ multiplex PCR, while the TCRdb copy is restricted to in-frame clones and leaves out a portion. Of about 75,000 clones in the sample, approximately 90% were seen once. The CDR3 consists of 13 residues. V was pared by 2 bases and J by 5 bases, with 9 bases between. Germline lookup yields CDR1 ENHRY and CDR2 SYGVKD. As regards this clone: Its antigen is still unknown.

The clonotype originates from an adult who received the MenACWY meningococcal vaccine as a control. V is TRBV10-3 and J is TRBJ2-5; D gene unclear. This sample comprised peripheral blood, obtained 28 days after the second dose of the MenACWY control vaccine. The CDR3 loop reads CAISEGSVETQYF. The CDR3, as DNA: TGTGCCATCAGTGAGGGGTCAGTGGAGACCCAGTACTTC.